This T cell receptor (beta chain) was captured in a study of shared clonotypes between healthy human individuals. Concerning this clone itself: Its antigen is not identified.

Terminally differentiated effector memory CD45RA+ cells were left out of the naive CD8 fraction, which was CD45RO-negative and positively selected for CCR7. Study-level points and caveats: Large depth notwithstanding, sorted-subset sequencing proved incomplete by rarefaction.

Libraries were prepared by immunoSEQ multiplex PCR; TCRdb keeps only in-frame clonotypes and omits some of them. Among around 1.9 million clones listed, over 85% were seen once. The V and J ends lost 6 bases and 7 bases respectively, with 10 bases between them. CDR1 and CDR2 (germline): DFQATT, SNEGSKA (reference sequence). The CDR3 runs 10 residues. J is TRBJ2-7 and V is TRBV20-1; weak D call: TRBD2 (6 bases). Sequencing was performed on naive CD8+ T cells from PBMCs. This receptor was identified in a man aged 18 to 30 in good health. Some clones in this sample may be carry-over from other donors' samples. Written as DNA, the CDR3 is TGCAGTGCCTTCCGGGGGGAGCAGTACTTC. Amino acids: CSAFRGEQYF.